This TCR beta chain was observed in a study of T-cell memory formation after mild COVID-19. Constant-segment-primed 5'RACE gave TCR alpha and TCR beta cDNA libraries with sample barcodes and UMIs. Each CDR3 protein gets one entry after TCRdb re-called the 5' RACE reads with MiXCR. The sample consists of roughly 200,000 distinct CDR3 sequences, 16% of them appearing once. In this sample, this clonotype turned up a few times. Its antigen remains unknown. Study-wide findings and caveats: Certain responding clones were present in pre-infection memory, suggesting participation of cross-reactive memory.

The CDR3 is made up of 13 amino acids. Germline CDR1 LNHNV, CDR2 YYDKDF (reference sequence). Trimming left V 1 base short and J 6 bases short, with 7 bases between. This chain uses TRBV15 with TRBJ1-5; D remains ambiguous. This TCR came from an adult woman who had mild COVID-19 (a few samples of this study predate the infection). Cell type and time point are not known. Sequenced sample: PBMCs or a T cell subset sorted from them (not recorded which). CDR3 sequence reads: CATSRVNGQPQHF. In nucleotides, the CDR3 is TGTGCCACCAGCAGAGTGAACGGTCAGCCCCAGCATTTT.